The 6 T cell receptor beta chains presented below share a single source sample, sequenced in a study of blood T cells in healthy people across ages (dated by TCRdb to about 2015). The library was prepared using 5' RACE. TCRdb records Illumina HiSeq 2500 as the sequencer. A second PCR of about 7 to 12 cycles was performed with a sample-barcoded 5' primer and a J-beta primer mix. TCRdb ran its own pipeline on the public reads, namely fastp trimming at Q25 and MiXCR clone calling, and kept in-frame beta chains. Every entry covers one CDR3 protein and lists the most common genes and DNA from its rows. Across this sample there are some 900,000 distinct CDR3 sequences, with under 50% seen only once. About an eighth of the sample goes to the ten largest clones. Sequencing was performed on blood. The receptors shown here come from a man aged 25 to 40 in good health.

The rearrangement uses TRBV28 and TRBJ2-7; D is ambiguous. Germline V gene data show CDR1 as MDHEN and CDR2 as SYDVKM. The CDR3 contains 15 residues. Between the trimmed V and J ends, which lost 6 bases and 3 bases, there was a span of 18 bases. This CDR3 reads CASSTLLATNYEQYF. CDR3 nucleotides: TGTGCCAGCAGCACCCTGCTTGCGACAAACTACGAGCAGTACTTC.

The chain combines TRBV5-1 with TRBJ2-4, with D tentatively TRBD1 (5 bases). The J call may be faulty, since TRBJ2-7 better matches the DNA end. Per the germline V gene, CDR1 is SGHRS and CDR2 is YFSETQ. The CDR3 loop spans 19 amino acids. In nucleotides, the CDR3 is TGCGCCAGCAGCTTGGAACCAGGTGGGCCCGCAGGGATTCCGTACGAGCAGTACTTC. As protein: CASSLEPGGPAGIPYEQYF.

The chain has TRBV24-1 and TRBJ2-7, with a weak D call TRBD2 (5 bases). Trimming removed 9 bases from V and 5 bases from J, with 10 bases in between. Germline loops: CDR1 KGHDR, CDR2 SFDVKD. The CDR3 extends over 11 amino acids. The CDR3 sequence is CATALGNEQYF. In DNA form, the CDR3 reads TGTGCCACCGCACTCGGGAACGAGCAGTACTTC.

This sequence joins TRBV29-1 and TRBJ2-7; D uncertain. Deletions cut 5 bases from V and 5 bases from J, with 16 bases between. This CDR3 contains 13 residues. The germline V gene has CDR1 SQVTM and CDR2 ANQGSEA. The CDR3 is CSVFGSSQDEQYF. In DNA form, the CDR3 reads TGCAGCGTTTTCGGGTCCTCTCAGGACGAGCAGTACTTC.

The rearrangement links TRBV5-1 to TRBJ1-1; 9 positions agree with TRBD1. CDR1 and CDR2 (germline): SGHRS, YFSETQ. This CDR3 comprises 17 residues. After removal of 0 bases from V and 1 base from J, the junction contained 7 bases not matched to a gene. CDR3 in amino acids: CASSLGGTGLANTEAFF. The CDR3 bases are TGCGCCAGCAGCTTGGGTGGGACAGGGTTGGCGAACACTGAAGCTTTCTTT.

V gene TRBV4-1 combines with J gene TRBJ1-3, with D unclear. CDR1 MGHRA and CDR2 YSYEKL come from the germline V gene. Between the trimmed V and J ends, which lost 4 bases and 2 bases, there was a span of 15 bases. CDR3 length: 16 amino acids. CDR3 amino acids: CASSPVGTGTGNTIYF. CDR3 nucleotide sequence: TGCGCCAGCAGCCCGGTAGGAACGGGGACTGGAAACACCATATATTTT.